The 5 T cell receptor beta chains reported below all come from one sample, sequenced in a study of T cell responses to AZD1222 COVID-19 vaccine. The method was immunoSEQ multiplex PCR; TCRdb's version includes in-frame clones alone and lacks a portion of them. Of over 140,000 clones listed, nearly 95% are singletons. Sequenced material: peripheral blood, taken 28 days after the second AZD1222 dose. The origin of the receptors is an adult who received the AZD1222 COVID-19 vaccine.

The rearrangement joins TRBV15 to TRBJ2-3; perhaps TRBD2 as D (5 bases). Germline V CDR1 and CDR2: LNHNV, YYDKDF (reference sequence). This CDR3 region has 15 residues. V gave up 1 base and J gave up 0 bases, with 8 bases separating them. The CDR3, as DNA: TGTGCCACCAGCAGAGGCAGCGGCAGCACAGATACGCAGTATTTT. It translates to CATSRGSGSTDTQYF.

Here the CDR3 DNA reads TGTGCCTGGAGTGTACTCGGGGGAGTTGGTGAGCAGTTCTTC. Translated: CAWSVLGGVGEQFF. The genes are TRBV30 and TRBJ2-1; tentatively, D is TRBD2 (6 bases). The CDR3 runs to 14 residues. Trimming left V 0 bases short and J 9 bases short, with 15 bases between. Germline V gives CDR1 GTSNPN, CDR2 SVGIG (reference sequence).

DNA for the CDR3: TGTGCCAGCTCACCGACGAGGGGTAGCACTGAAGCTTTCTTT. This codes for CASSPTRGSTEAFF. The V gene is TRBV18, the J gene TRBJ1-1; D might be TRBD1 (5 bases). This CDR3 has 14 amino acids. Deletions cut 3 bases from V and 4 bases from J, with 12 bases between. The germline V gene encodes CDR1 KGHSH and CDR2 LQKENI.

J is TRBJ1-5 and V is TRBV28, with 7 bases that match TRBD1. Looked up from germline, CDR1 is MDHEN and CDR2 is SYDVKM. The CDR3 runs to 15 residues. Trimming removed 8 bases from V and 7 bases from J; junction bases left unmatched: 14. In DNA form, the CDR3 reads TGTGCCAGCCATCAAAACAGGGGCAGTGAGCAGCCCCAGCATTTT. It encodes CASHQNRGSEQPQHF. The complete variable domain, with remaining parts taken from reference TRBV28 and TRBJ1-5, reads DVKVTQSSRYLVKRTGEKVFLECVQDMDHENMFWYRQDPGLGLRLIYFSYDVKMKEKGDIPEGYSVSREKKERFSLILESASTNQTSMYLCASHQNRGSEQPQHFGDGTRLSIL.

The V gene is TRBV18, the J gene TRBJ2-6, with D possibly being TRBD2 (6 bases). The CDR3 extends over 15 amino acids. Germline-derived CDR1 and CDR2 are KGHSH and LQKENI. The V end lost 0 bases, the J end lost 5 bases, and 8 bases lay between the germline ends. CDR3 sequence: CASSPPAGRANVLTF. CDR3 coding DNA: TGTGCCAGCTCACCACCGGCGGGGAGGGCCAACGTCCTGACTTTC.